This T cell receptor (beta chain) was recovered during a study of T cells in localized non-small cell lung cancer. Study-wide results and caveats: Uninvolved neighboring lung showed the greatest T cell clonality, exceeding tumor. Owing to sequencing of a solitary tumor region, heterogeneity cannot be discounted.

A remark on this clone: What it binds is unknown.

Libraries were prepared by immunoSEQ multiplex PCR; TCRdb keeps only in-frame clonotypes and omits some of them. This table has some 16,000 clones, 85% to 90% appearing once. Sequencing was performed on peripheral blood, taken before any cancer treatment. The sequence derives from a male donor aged 60 or over with stage II squamous cell lung carcinoma.

The CDR3 DNA follows: TGTGCCAGCCGTCGGGAGCCTAACTATGGCTACACCTTC. Amino acids: CASRREPNYGYTF. This rearrangement joins TRBV9 to TRBJ1-2, with unresolved D. The germline V and J ends were trimmed by 7 bases and 0 bases, with 10 bases remaining between them. The V gene's germline CDR1 is SGDLS and CDR2 YYNGEE. This CDR3 contains 13 residues.